This T cell receptor (beta chain) was observed in a study of coeliac disease. Study results and limitations: Unbiased detection of gliadin-specific T cells was judged not feasible with this approach.

A note on this clone: The antigen is undetermined.

TCRdb's copy holds only in-frame clones and misses some; the assay was immunoSEQ multiplex PCR. This sample carries over 3,500 clones, roughly 60% of them seen once, and the ten largest clones take more than 15%. The CDR3 loop spans 15 amino acids. V trimming: 7 bases; J trimming: 2 bases; junction bases outside the gene matches: 11. Germline lookup yields CDR1 LNHDA and CDR2 SQIVND (reference sequence). Sequenced input: intraepithelial lymphocytes from the gut. The rearrangement joins TRBV19 to TRBJ2-7; the match to TRBD1 covers 7 bases. The TCR sequence derives from a human donor with active celiac disease. The CDR3 here is CASTPGDRPTYEQYF. CDR3 DNA: TGTGCCAGTACCCCAGGGGACAGACCCACCTACGAGCAGTACTTC.